This T cell receptor (beta chain) was sequenced during a study of cytomegalovirus exposure and HLA in healthy donors. General study results and limits: In a later analysis, across HLA loci, associated TCR counts were highest for DRB1, lowest for HLA-C.

Turning to this clone: As yet, its antigen is unknown.

With 0 bases clipped from V and 10 bases from J, the junction kept 2 bases outside the gene matches. Germline V gives CDR1 SGHDT, CDR2 YYEEEE. The CDR3 length is 13 residues. With 60 Vbeta and 13 Jbeta primers, the PCR was carried out. Sequenced by immunoSEQ multiplex PCR; TCRdb stores in-frame clones only, minus some. The sample consists of 200,000 or so clones, about 81% of them appearing once. The chain has TRBV5-6 and TRBJ2-1; 9 bases agree with TRBD2. The source is a woman aged 18-29 years in good health and CMV-seropositive. Material: PBMCs. This chain's CDR3 is CASSLGTSEEQFF. CDR3 nucleotide sequence: TGTGCCAGCAGCTTGGGGACTAGCGAGGAGCAGTTCTTC.